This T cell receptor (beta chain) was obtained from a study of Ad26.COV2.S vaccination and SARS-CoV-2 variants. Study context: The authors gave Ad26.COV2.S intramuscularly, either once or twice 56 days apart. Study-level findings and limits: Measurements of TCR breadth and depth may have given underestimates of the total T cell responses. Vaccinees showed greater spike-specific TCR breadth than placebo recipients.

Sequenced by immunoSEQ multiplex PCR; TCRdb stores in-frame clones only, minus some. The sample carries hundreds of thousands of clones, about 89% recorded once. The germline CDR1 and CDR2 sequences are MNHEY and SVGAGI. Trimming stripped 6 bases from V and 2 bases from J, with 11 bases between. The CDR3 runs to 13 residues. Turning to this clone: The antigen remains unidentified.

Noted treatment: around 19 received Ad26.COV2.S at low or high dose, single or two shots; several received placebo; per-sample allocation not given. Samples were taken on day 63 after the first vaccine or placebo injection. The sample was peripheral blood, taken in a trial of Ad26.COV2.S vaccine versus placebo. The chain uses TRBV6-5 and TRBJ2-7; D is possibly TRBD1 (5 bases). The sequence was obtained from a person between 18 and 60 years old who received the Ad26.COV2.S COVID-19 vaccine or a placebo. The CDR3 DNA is TGTGCCAGCAGACAGGTCGAGCCCTACGAGCAGTACTTC. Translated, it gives CASRQVEPYEQYF.